These 21 T cell receptor beta chains were all obtained from the same sample, sequenced in a study of glioma-infiltrating T cells. TCR alpha and beta CDR3 regions were amplified from RNA using iRepertoire nested multiplex PCR. TCRdb called the multiplex PCR reads again in MiXCR, with one record for every CDR3 protein. The profile covers about 140,000 distinct CDR3 sequences, with more than 35% appearing a single time and 20% taken by the ten largest. Input material: glioma tissue, nonneoplastic brain tissue, or PBMCs (not recorded which). These receptors all come from a human donor with low-grade glioma or glioblastoma, undergoing nonglioma brain surgery, or in good health (not recorded which).

The rearrangement joins TRBV6-2 or TRBV6-3 to TRBJ1-5; D remains unclear. Germline CDR1 reads MNHEY; CDR2 reads SVGEGT. The CDR3 has 13 amino acids. Trimming took off 3 bases at V and 6 bases at J, with 9 bases between the two ends. The CDR3 loop reads CASSYTSGQPQHF. For the CDR3, the DNA is TGTGCCAGCAGTTATACGTCTGGTCAGCCCCAGCATTTT.

This clonotype was detected only a few times. The gene calls are TRBV2 and TRBJ2-3; D is possibly TRBD1 (6 bases). Germline CDR1 reads SNHLY; CDR2 reads FYNNEI. V was cut by 8 bases and J by 2 bases, with 14 bases left in between. This CDR3 contains 14 residues. The CDR3 nucleotides read TGTGCCAGCTTCTTCCGGGACACCACAGATACGCAGTATTTT. It codes for CASFFRDTTDTQYF.

This clonotype appeared a few times. The rearrangement uses TRBV28 and TRBJ1-5; TRBD1 aligns across 10 bases. J was trimmed by 6 bases and V by 3 bases; bases with no gene match: 8. CDR3 length: 16 residues. Per germline, CDR1 MDHEN and CDR2 SYDVKM. In nucleotides, the CDR3 is TGTGCCAGCAGTTTGGCCGGGACAGGGGTGGCTCAGCCCCAGCATTTT. This codes for CASSLAGTGVAQPQHF.

Note on this clonotype: This may arise from a read error, as a much more abundant clone is one base away. The V and J genes are TRBV7-8 and TRBJ2-7, with a tentative D call TRBD1 (5 bases). CDR1 is SGHVS and CDR2 is FQNEAQ in the germline V gene. This CDR3 spans 13 amino acids. CDR3 protein: CASSLTATYEHYF. The CDR3 DNA follows: TGTGCCAGCAGCTTGACAGCCACCTACGAGCATTACTTC.

The CDR3 region is CASSYGPRQGFYYEQYF. The DNA for the CDR3 is TGTGCCAGCAGTTACGGGCCTAGACAGGGGTTTTACTACGAGCAGTACTTC. This sequence joins TRBV6-2 or TRBV6-3 and TRBJ2-7; 8 bases agree with TRBD1. The CDR3 runs 17 residues. Germline lookup yields CDR1 MNHEY and CDR2 SVGEGT. V lost 2 bases and J lost 3; bases outside the gene matches: 12.

The J gene is TRBJ2-7, the V gene TRBV7-2; D unclear. Germline loops: CDR1 SGHTA, CDR2 FQGNSA. V dropped 1 base and J dropped 6 bases, with 7 bases sitting between them. This CDR3 comprises 12 residues. DNA of the CDR3: TGTGCCAGCAGCTTAGAATTGGGCGAGCAGTACTTC. Translation: CASSLELGEQYF.

The V and J genes are TRBV3-1 and TRBJ2-7; D is ambiguous. The CDR3 sequence is 11 residues long. With 2 bases removed from V and 6 bases from J, the gap between germline ends came to 5 bases. Germline assignment: CDR1 LGHDT and CDR2 YNNKEL (reference sequence). CDR3 protein: CASSQSVEQYF. The DNA for the CDR3 is TGTGCCAGCAGCCAATCGGTCGAGCAGTACTTC.

This chain joins TRBV20-1 and TRBJ1-1; a possible D gene is TRBD1 (5 bases). This CDR3 region has 14 residues. Germline values: CDR1 DFQATT, CDR2 SNEGSKA (reference sequence). Trimming cost V 6 bases and J 5 bases, with 19 bases left between them. The CDR3 DNA sequence: TGCAGTGCGGACATACCAGGGAGGCGAACTGAAGCTTTCTTT. This encodes CSADIPGRRTEAFF.

This clonotype turned up a few times. V and J are TRBV14 and TRBJ2-1; 7 bases are a match to TRBD1. Germline trimming cut 0 bases from V and 2 bases from J; bases unmatched to any gene: 10. The germline gives CDR1 SGHDN, CDR2 FVKESK. The CDR3 is 18 amino acids. CDR3 in amino acids: CASSQEEGTAITYNEQFF. The CDR3 nucleotides are TGTGCCAGCAGCCAAGAAGAGGGGACAGCAATTACCTACAATGAGCAGTTCTTC.

This clonotype was detected only a few times. The V and J genes are TRBV15 and TRBJ1-2; a possible D gene is TRBD1 (5 bases). This CDR3 is 15 amino acids long. V was trimmed by 0 bases and J by 2 bases, leaving 10 bases between them. The germline gives CDR1 LNHNV, CDR2 YYDKDF (reference sequence). The CDR3 DNA follows: TGTGCCACCAGCAGAGATAGAGGGGAAAACTATGGCTACACCTTC. Protein product: CATSRDRGENYGYTF.

V and J are TRBV4-2 and TRBJ2-1; 11 bases map to TRBD2. The CDR3 is 18 residues long. Germline V gene data show CDR1 as LGHNA and CDR2 as YNFKEQ. The trim removed 2 bases at V and 4 bases at J, leaving 10 bases unmatched. The CDR3 sequence: CASSQQFGGLAAYNEQFF. CDR3 nucleotides: TGTGCCAGCAGCCAACAATTTGGGGGACTAGCGGCGTACAATGAGCAGTTCTTC.

This clonotype was counted only a few times. V usage is TRBV10-3 and J usage is TRBJ2-2; D is possibly TRBD2 (6 bases). Looked up from germline, CDR1 is ENHRY and CDR2 is SYGVKD. There are 16 residues in the CDR3. The V end was cut by 10 bases, the J end by 6 bases, with 24 bases between. CDR3 coding DNA: TGTGCCAGCAGCAGAAACCGGGACTGGGCCGCCGGGGAGCTGTTTTTT. It codes for CASSRNRDWAAGELFF.

This clonotype was seen only a few times. V is TRBV20-1 and J is TRBJ2-3; 14 positions match TRBD2. This CDR3 is 14 amino acids long. V dropped 6 bases and J dropped 3; count of bases not matched to a gene: 2. Germline V gene lookup returns CDR1 DFQATT and CDR2 SNEGSKA (reference sequence). CDR3 DNA sequence: TGCAGTGCAGGACTAGCGGGAGGTACAGATACGCAGTATTTT. Encoded protein: CSAGLAGGTDTQYF.

This clonotype was seen a few times. The chain is built from TRBV12-5 and TRBJ2-3; D ambiguous. This CDR3 has 13 amino acids. The V gene lost 2 bases and the J gene lost 5 bases, with 8 bases spanning the gap. The germline gives CDR1 LGHNT, CDR2 FRNRAP. This CDR3 is CASGLTAKDTQYF. The CDR3 DNA reads as TGTGCTAGTGGTTTGACGGCAAAAGATACGCAGTATTTT.

This clonotype appeared many times. The rearrangement uses TRBV12-3 or TRBV12-4 and TRBJ2-6; D uncertain. V lost 6 bases, J lost 0 bases, and 6 bases lay in between. CDR3 size: 14 residues. CDR3 in DNA: TGTGCCAGCAGGCGCGACTCTGGGGCCAACGTCCTGACTTTC. Its protein is CASRRDSGANVLTF.

This chain links TRBV7-2 with TRBJ2-7; D not certain. Trimming removed 3 bases from V and 7 bases from J, with 13 bases in between. This CDR3 has 13 amino acids. The germline V gene encodes CDR1 SGHTA and CDR2 FQGNSA. The CDR3 loop reads CASSFGSEREQYF. CDR3 bases: TGTGCCAGCAGCTTTGGCTCGGAGAGGGAGCAGTACTTC.

The V call is TRBV9, the J call TRBJ2-6; no clear D gene. Trimming removed 7 bases at V and 0 bases at J, with 17 bases between. Germline V lookup: CDR1 SGDLS, CDR2 YYNGEE. The CDR3 spans 17 residues. The CDR3 region is CASLPEKGFSGANVLTF. DNA for the CDR3: TGTGCCAGCCTGCCGGAGAAGGGATTCTCTGGGGCCAACGTCCTGACTTTC.

As for this clonotype: A much more abundant neighbour one base away suggests this may be a read error. The V and J genes are TRBV20-1 and TRBJ2-3; 13 positions match TRBD2. Germline V gives CDR1 DFQATT, CDR2 SNEGSKA (reference sequence). V shed 0 bases, J shed 14 bases, and the junction held 14 bases outside the gene matches. This CDR3 spans 16 amino acids. The CDR3 sequence is CSARDAHTSGRAIVYF. Here the CDR3 DNA reads TGCAGTGCTAGAGATGCCCATACTAGCGGGAGGGCCATAGTGTATTTT.

This clonotype has just a few counts. The rearrangement links TRBV15 to TRBJ2-1; D call uncertain. The germline V gene has CDR1 LNHNV and CDR2 YYDKDF (reference sequence). V was shortened by 6 bases and J by 0 bases, with 18 bases between the two germline ends. The CDR3 is made up of 17 amino acids. CDR3 region: CATSDPTRPSSYNEQFF. The CDR3 nucleotides read TGTGCCACCAGTGATCCCACGAGGCCAAGCTCCTACAATGAGCAGTTCTTC.

This clonotype was seen more than once but under ten times. This chain connects TRBV6-1 to TRBJ1-4; perhaps TRBD1 as D (6 bases). Germline V CDR1 and CDR2: MNHNS, SASEGT. V gave up 7 bases and J gave up 2 bases, with 17 bases separating them. CDR3 length: 16 amino acids. The CDR3 DNA is TGTGCCAGCAAGTTTCAGGGGATTACGACTAATGAAAAACTGTTTTTT. As protein: CASKFQGITTNEKLFF.

CDR3 region: CASSFHGQGCNEQFF. The CDR3 nucleotides are TGTGCCAGCAGTTTCCACGGACAGGGCTGCAATGAGCAGTTCTTC. V usage is TRBV28 and J usage is TRBJ2-1, with 8 bases fitting TRBD1. The V and J ends lost 3 bases and 6 bases, in that order; junction bases with no gene match: 7. The CDR3 runs to 15 residues. Looked up from germline, CDR1 is MDHEN and CDR2 is SYDVKM.